Sequencing of this TCR beta chain was carried out in a study of CD8 T cells in ankylosing spondylitis. This clonotype is medium-sized in the sample. 5'-RACE, quantitative and with molecular barcodes, yielded the TCR beta libraries. TCRdb processed the 5' RACE reads anew with MiXCR; each CDR3 protein has one entry. The sample comprises over 25,000 distinct CDR3 sequences, 7.9% of which are singletons, and under 35% rests with the top ten. The CDR3 consists of 11 residues. V dropped 6 bases and J dropped 5 bases, with 8 bases sitting between them. In germline, CDR1 is MNHNY, CDR2 SVGAGI (reference sequence).

J is TRBJ2-7 and V is TRBV6-6; D ambiguous. This TCR was sampled from a male donor with ankylosing spondylitis or in good health (not recorded which). Sequenced material: blood. The CDR3 DNA follows: TGTGCCAGCAGCGCGTGGGACGAGCAGTACGTC. Translated: CASSAWDEQYV.